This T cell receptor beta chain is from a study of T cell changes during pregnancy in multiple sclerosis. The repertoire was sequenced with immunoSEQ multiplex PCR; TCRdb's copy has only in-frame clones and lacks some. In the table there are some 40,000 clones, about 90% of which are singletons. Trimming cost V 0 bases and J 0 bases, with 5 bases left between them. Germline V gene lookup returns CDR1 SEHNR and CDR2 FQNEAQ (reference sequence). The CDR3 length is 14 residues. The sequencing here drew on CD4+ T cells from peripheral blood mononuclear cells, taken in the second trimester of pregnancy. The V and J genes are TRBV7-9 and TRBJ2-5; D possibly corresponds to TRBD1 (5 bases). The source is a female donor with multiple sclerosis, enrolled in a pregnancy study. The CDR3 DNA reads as TGTGCCAGCAGCTTAGCCAGGGACCAAGAGACCCAGTACTTC. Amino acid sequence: CASSLARDQETQYF.